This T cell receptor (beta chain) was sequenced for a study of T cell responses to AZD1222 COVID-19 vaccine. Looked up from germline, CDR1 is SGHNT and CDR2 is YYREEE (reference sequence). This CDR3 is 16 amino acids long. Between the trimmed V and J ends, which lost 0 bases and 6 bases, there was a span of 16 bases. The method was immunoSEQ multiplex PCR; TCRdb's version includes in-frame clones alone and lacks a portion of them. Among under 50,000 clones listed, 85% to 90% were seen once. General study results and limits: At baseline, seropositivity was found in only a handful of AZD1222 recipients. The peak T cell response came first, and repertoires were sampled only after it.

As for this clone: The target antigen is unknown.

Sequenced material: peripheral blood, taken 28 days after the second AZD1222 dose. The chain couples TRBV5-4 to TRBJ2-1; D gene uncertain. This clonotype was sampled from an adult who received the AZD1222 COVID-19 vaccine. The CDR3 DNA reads TGTGCCAGCAGCTTGGCCGACTCAGATCTCTCCAATGAGCAGTTCTTC. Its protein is CASSLADSDLSNEQFF. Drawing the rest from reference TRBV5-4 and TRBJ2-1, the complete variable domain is ETGVTQSPTHLIKTRGQQVTLRCSSQSGHNTVSWYQQALGQGPQFIFQYYREEENGRGNFPPRFSGLQFPNYSSELNVNALELDDSALYLCASSLADSDLSNEQFFGPGTRLTVL.